This entry features one T cell receptor beta chain sequence. The germline gives CDR1 MGHRA, CDR2 YSYEKL. Trimming took 1 base from V and 3 from J; bases not matched to a gene: 0. The CDR3 consists of 15 residues. These data originate in a study of OX40 agonist ivuxolimab in advanced cancers. For the study at large: The dose-escalation cohort was about 86% male, with a mean age of around 54 years, ranging about 20 to 79.

The repertoire was sequenced with immunoSEQ multiplex PCR; TCRdb's copy has only in-frame clones and lacks some. The table lists roughly 40,000 clones, 87% of them singletons, with about 20% in the top ten. Blood samples were obtained at baseline, cycle 4 day 1, and cycle 7 day 1. The source is an adult with an advanced solid tumor such as melanoma, head and neck, liver or kidney cancer. The rearrangement uses TRBV4-1 and TRBJ2-7; TRBD2 matches at 13 bases. The input for sequencing was CD4+ or CD8+ T cells sorted from blood, taken in a trial of the OX40 agonist ivuxolimab. The CDR3 DNA is TGCGCCAGCAGCCAAGGGACTAGCGGGGGCTACGAGCAGTACTTC. This sequence encodes CASSQGTSGGYEQYF.